The rows below give T cell receptor beta chains drawn from one sample of a study of blood T cell repertoires in COVID-19. The repertoire was sequenced with immunoSEQ multiplex PCR; TCRdb's copy has only in-frame clones and lacks some. The table shows around 370,000 clones, with 88% occurring only once. Material for sequencing was PBMCs or T cells enriched from blood (not recorded which). Source of these receptors: a young woman who had recovered from COVID-19. Each CDR3 is given with its conserved first and last residue. Fields, in order: V gene, CDR3 length, D gene, J gene, clone size, CDR3 protein, CDR3 DNA. A D gene is named only where the DNA matches it firmly. Only some rows state a clone size, as once, few, many or a class for expanded clones.

TRBV2	10	-	TRBJ2-7	-	CATGPNEQYF	TGTGCCACCGGTCCAAACGAGCAGTACTTC
TRBV15	12	-	TRBJ1-5	few	CATSRDVQPQHF	TGTGCCACCAGCAGAGATGTACAGCCCCAGCATTTT
TRBV5-1	17	-	TRBJ2-7	-	CASSLARADFLSYEQYF	TGCGCCAGCAGCTTGGCCAGAGCGGACTTTCTCTCCTACGAGCAGTACTTC
TRBV9	19	-	TRBJ2-7	-	CASSPTEGSWGGLSYEQYF	TGTGCCAGCAGCCCCACCGAAGGATCCTGGGGGGGGCTGTCCTACGAGCAGTACTTC
TRBV10-3	16	TRBD2	TRBJ2-7	-	CAISGGLASHYYEQYF	TGTGCCATCAGTGGGGGACTAGCGTCTCACTACTACGAGCAGTACTTC
TRBV11-1	15	-	TRBJ1-1	-	CASRPGRAGGTEAFF	TGTGCCAGCAGACCAGGCAGGGCCGGCGGTACTGAAGCTTTCTTT
TRBV27	15	-	TRBJ1-1	-	CASSLPWGRNTEAFF	TGTGCCAGCAGTTTACCGTGGGGCCGGAACACTGAAGCTTTCTTT
TRBV19	14	-	TRBJ2-5	-	CASSTTGGAGTQYF	TGTGCCAGTAGTACGACTGGGGGCGCGGGGACCCAGTACTTC
TRBV6-1	13	-	TRBJ2-1	-	CASSEADRTEQFF	TGTGCCAGCAGTGAAGCAGACAGGACAGAGCAGTTCTTC
TRBV2	15	-	TRBJ1-4	once	CASSSDGTFGEKLFF	TGTGCCAGCAGTTCGGACGGGACATTTGGTGAAAAACTGTTTTTT
TRBV9	14	-	TRBJ2-5	-	CASSVVGGQETQYF	TGTGCCAGCAGCGTAGTGGGGGGTCAAGAGACCCAGTACTTC